This T cell receptor (delta chain) was identified in a study of Vδ1+ human thymocytes. General study points: Highly polyclonal TRG and TRD repertoires with Gaussian CDR3 length distributions appeared in thymus. TRD repertoires were essentially private, unlike widely shared TRG clonotypes.

In germline, CDR1 is TSWWSYY, CDR2 QGS. This CDR3 is built from 16 residues. V was pared by 2 bases and J by 7 bases, with 20 bases between. This clone was found a few times. The antigen remains unidentified. The template was reverse-transcribed extracted RNA. CDR3 amplicons came from multiplex PCR with pooled V-gene forward and constant-region reverse primers. TCRdb redid the clone calls on the multiplex PCR reads with CATT. The table includes under 30,000 delta-chain clones, 6% to 8% detected once. The source is a girl under three years old who had congenital heart surgery. Specimen: Vdelta1+ gamma-delta thymocytes from the thymus. Subset described: FACS-sorted CD3+ TCRalphabeta- TCRVdelta1+ TCRVdelta2- thymocytes. The V call is TRDV1, the J call TRDJ1; D is unclear. The CDR3 region is CALGEGPSWTAPKLIF. CDR3 coding DNA: TGTGCTCTTGGGGAAGGGCCCTCCTGGACGGCCCCTAAACTCATCTTT.